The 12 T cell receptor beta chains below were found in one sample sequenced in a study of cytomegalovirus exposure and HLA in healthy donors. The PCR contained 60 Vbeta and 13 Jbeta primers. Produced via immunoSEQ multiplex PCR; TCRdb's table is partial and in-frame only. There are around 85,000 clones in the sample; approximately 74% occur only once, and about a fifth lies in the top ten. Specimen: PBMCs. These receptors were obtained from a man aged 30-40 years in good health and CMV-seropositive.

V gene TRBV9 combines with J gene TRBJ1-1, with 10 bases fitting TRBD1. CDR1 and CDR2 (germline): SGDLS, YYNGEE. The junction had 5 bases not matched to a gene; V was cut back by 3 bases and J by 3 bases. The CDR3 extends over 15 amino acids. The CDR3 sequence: CASSALGQGYTEAFF. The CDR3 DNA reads TGTGCCAGCAGCGCCCTGGGACAGGGGTACACTGAAGCTTTCTTT.

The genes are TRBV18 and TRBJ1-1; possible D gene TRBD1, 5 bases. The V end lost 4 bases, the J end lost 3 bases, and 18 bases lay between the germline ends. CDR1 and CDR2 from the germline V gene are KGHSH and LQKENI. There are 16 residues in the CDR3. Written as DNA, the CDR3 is TGTGCCAGCTCACTAGGCATCGGGGGAAGGGACACTGAAGCTTTCTTT. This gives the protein CASSLGIGGRDTEAFF.

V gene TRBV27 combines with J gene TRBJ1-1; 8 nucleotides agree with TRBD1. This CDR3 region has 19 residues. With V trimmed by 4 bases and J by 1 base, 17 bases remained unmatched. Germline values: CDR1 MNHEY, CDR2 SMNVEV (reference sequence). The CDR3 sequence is CASSWGDEATGERNTEAFF. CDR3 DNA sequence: TGTGCCAGCAGTTGGGGAGATGAGGCGACAGGGGAGAGGAACACTGAAGCTTTCTTT.

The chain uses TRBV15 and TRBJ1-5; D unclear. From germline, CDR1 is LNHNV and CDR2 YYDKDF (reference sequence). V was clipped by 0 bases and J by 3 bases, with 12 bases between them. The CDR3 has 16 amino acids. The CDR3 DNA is TGTGCCACCAGCAGAGATCTCGGCACTAACAATCAGCCCCAGCATTTT. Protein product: CATSRDLGTNNQPQHF.

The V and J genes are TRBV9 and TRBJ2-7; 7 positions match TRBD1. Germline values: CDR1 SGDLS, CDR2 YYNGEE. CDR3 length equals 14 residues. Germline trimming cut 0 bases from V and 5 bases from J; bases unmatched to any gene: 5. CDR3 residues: CASSVVAGGNEQYF. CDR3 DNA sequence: TGTGCCAGCAGCGTAGTGGCAGGGGGAAACGAGCAGTACTTC.

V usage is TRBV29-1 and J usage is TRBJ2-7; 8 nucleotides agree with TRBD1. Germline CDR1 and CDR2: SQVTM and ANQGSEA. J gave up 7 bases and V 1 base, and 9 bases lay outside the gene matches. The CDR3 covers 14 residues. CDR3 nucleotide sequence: TGCAGCGTTGAAGTGACAGGGGTGAGGTGGGAGCAGTACTTC. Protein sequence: CSVEVTGVRWEQYF.

The CDR3 nucleotides are TGCGCCAGCAGCGTCATGAGTGTCACTGATGCAACTAATGAAAAACTGTTTTTT. Protein product: CASSVMSVTDATNEKLFF. The J gene is TRBJ1-4, the V gene TRBV5-1; no clear D gene. The CDR3 loop spans 18 amino acids. Germline CDR1 and CDR2: SGHRS and YFSETQ. The V end lost 4 bases, the J end lost 0 bases, and 19 bases lay between the germline ends. Combining the CDR3 with reference TRBV5-1 and TRBJ1-4 gives the whole variable domain KAGVTQTPRYLIKTRGQQVTLSCSPISGHRSVSWYQQTPGQGLQFLFEYFSETQRNKGNFPGRFSGRQFSNSRSEMNVSTLELGDSALYLCASSVMSVTDATNEKLFFGSGTQLSVL.

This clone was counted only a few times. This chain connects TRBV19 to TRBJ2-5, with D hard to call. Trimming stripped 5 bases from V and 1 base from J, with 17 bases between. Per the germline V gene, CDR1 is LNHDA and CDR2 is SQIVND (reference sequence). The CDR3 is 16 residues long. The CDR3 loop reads CASSVLPGSPQETQYF. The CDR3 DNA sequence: TGTGCCAGTAGTGTCCTTCCGGGTTCTCCCCAAGAGACCCAGTACTTC.

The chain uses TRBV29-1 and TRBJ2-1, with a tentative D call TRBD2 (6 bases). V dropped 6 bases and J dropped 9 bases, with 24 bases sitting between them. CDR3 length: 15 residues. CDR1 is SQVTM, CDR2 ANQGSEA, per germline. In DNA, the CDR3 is TGCAGCGTCGCCCCCGGGACTTCCAGTTGGGGTGAGCAGTTCTTC. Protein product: CSVAPGTSSWGEQFF.

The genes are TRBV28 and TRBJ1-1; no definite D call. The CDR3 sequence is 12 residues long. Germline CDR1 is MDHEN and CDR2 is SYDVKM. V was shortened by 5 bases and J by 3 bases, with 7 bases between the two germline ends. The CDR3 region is CASSLLYTEAFF. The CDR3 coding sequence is TGTGCCAGCAGTCTTTTGTACACTGAAGCTTTCTTT.

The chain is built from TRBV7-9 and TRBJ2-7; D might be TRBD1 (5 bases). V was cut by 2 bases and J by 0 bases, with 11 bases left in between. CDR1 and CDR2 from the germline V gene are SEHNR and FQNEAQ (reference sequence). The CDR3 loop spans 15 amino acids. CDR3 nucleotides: TGTGCCAGCAGCTTAACCCCAGGGTCCTCCTACGAGCAGTACTTC. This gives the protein CASSLTPGSSYEQYF.

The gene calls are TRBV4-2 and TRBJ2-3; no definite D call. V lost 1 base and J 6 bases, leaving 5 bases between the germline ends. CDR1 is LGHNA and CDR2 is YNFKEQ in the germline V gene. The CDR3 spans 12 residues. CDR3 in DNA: TGTGCCAGCAGCCAAGTTTCGGATACGCAGTATTTT. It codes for CASSQVSDTQYF.